Below are 2 T cell receptor beta chains sequenced from a single sample in a study of T cell responses to AZD1222 COVID-19 vaccine. Sequenced by immunoSEQ multiplex PCR; TCRdb stores in-frame clones only, minus some. The data contain just over 150,000 clones, around 85% of them singletons. Sequenced here: peripheral blood, sampled after recovery from COVID-19. The receptors shown here come from an adult who had recovered from COVID-19.

The gene calls are TRBV6-4 and TRBJ2-3, with D possibly being TRBD1 or TRBD2 (5 bases each). CDR3 length: 13 amino acids. Trimming stripped 6 bases from V and 11 bases from J, with 18 bases between. Germline V gene data show CDR1 as MRHNA and CDR2 as SNTAGT. This CDR3 is CASSSGSEREQYF. As DNA, the CDR3 is TGTGCCAGCAGCTCAGGGAGCGAACGGGAGCAGTATTTT.

The chain links TRBV18 to TRBJ1-2; 7 bases agree with TRBD1. The CDR3 contains 14 residues. V dropped 3 bases and J dropped 4; count of bases not matched to a gene: 5. Germline loops: CDR1 KGHSH, CDR2 LQKENI. The DNA for the CDR3 is TGTGCCAGCTCACCCTCGGGACAGCCCTATGGCTACACCTTC. Amino acid sequence: CASSPSGQPYGYTF.